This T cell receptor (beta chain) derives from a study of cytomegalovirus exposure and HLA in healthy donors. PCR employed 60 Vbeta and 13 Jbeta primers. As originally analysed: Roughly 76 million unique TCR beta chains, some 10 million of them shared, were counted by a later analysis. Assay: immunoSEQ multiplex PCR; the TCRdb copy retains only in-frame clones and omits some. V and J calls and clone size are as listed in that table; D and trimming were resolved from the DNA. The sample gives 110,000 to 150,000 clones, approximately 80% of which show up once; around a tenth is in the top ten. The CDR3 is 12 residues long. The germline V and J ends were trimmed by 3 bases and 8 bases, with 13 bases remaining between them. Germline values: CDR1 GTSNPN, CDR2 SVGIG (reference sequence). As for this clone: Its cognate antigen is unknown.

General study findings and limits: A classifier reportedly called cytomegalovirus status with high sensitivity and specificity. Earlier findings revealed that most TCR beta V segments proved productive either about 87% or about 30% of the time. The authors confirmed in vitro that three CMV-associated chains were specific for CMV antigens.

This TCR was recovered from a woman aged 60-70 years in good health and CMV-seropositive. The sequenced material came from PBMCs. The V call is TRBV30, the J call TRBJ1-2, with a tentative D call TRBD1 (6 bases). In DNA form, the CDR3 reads TGTGCCTGGAGGCCAACAGGGATCGGCTACACCTTC. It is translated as CAWRPTGIGYTF.